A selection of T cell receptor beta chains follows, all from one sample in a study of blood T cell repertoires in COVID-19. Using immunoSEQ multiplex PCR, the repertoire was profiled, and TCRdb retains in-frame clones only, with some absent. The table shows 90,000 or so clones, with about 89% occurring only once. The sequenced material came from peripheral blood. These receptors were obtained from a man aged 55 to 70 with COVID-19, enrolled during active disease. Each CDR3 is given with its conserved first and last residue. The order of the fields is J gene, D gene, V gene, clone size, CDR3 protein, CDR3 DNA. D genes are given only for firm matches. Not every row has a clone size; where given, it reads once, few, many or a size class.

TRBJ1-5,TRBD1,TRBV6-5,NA,CASRPDREQPQHF,TGTGCCAGCAGACCAGACAGGGAACAGCCCCAGCATTTT
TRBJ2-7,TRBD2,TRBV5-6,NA,CASSLFSGATYEQYF,TGTGCCAGCAGCTTGTTTAGCGGGGCCACCTACGAGCAGTACTTC
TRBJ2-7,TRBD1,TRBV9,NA,CASSVGTVFEQYF,TGTGCCAGCAGCGTGGGGACAGTCTTTGAGCAGTACTTC
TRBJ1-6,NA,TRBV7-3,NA,CASSLRRYNSPLHF,TGTGCCAGCAGCTTACGGAGATATAATTCACCCCTCCACTTT
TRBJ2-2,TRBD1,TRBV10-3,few,CAITKGDRDGTGELFF,TGTGCCATCACAAAGGGGGACAGGGATGGGACCGGGGAGCTGTTTTTT
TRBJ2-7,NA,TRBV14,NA,CASSQADRYEQYF,TGTGCCAGCAGCCAAGCTGACAGGTACGAGCAGTACTTC
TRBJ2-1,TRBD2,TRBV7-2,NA,CASGLARSSEQFF,TGTGCCAGCGGACTAGCGAGAAGTAGTGAGCAGTTCTTC
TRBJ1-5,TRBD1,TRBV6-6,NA,CASSYMDRGDQPQHF,TGTGCCAGCAGTTACATGGACAGGGGAGATCAGCCCCAGCATTTT
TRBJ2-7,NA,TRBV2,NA,CASNGESRSYEQYF,TGTGCCAGCAATGGAGAGAGTAGGTCCTACGAGCAGTACTTC
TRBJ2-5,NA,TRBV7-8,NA,CASSPKTDPQYF,TGTGCCAGCAGCCCAAAGACAGACCCCCAGTACTTC